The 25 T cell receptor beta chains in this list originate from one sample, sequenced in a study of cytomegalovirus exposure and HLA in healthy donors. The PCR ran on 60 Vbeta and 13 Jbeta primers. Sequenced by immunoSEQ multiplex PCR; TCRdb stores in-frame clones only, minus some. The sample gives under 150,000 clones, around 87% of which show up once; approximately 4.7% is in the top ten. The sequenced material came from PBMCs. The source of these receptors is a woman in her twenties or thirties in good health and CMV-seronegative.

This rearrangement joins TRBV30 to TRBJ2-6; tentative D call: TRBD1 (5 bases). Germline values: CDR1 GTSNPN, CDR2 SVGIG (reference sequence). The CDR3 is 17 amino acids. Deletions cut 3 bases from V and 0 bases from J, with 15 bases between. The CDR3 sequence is CAWSDSALLSGANVLTF. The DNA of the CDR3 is TGTGCCTGGAGCGACAGCGCCTTACTCTCTGGGGCCAACGTCCTGACTTTC.

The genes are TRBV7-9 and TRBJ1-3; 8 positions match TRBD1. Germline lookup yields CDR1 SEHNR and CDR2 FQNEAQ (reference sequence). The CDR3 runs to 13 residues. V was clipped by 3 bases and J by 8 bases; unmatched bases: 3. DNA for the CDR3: TGTGCCAGCAGCTTGGGACAGGCACACACCATATATTTT. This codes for CASSLGQAHTIYF.

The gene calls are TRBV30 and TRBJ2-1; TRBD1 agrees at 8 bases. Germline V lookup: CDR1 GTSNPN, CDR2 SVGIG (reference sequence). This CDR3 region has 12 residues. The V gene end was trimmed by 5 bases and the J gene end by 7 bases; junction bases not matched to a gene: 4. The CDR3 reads CAWARGPNEQFF. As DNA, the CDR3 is TGTGCCTGGGCCAGGGGGCCGAATGAGCAGTTCTTC.

CDR3 sequence reads: CASAGGNNQPQHF. In DNA, the CDR3 is TGTGCCAGCGCAGGGGGCAACAATCAGCCCCAGCATTTT. The chain combines TRBV2 with TRBJ1-5, with 8 nucleotides matching TRBD1. This CDR3 region has 13 residues. V was pared by 8 bases and J by 3 bases, with 3 bases of the junction left unmatched. Germline assignment: CDR1 SNHLY and CDR2 FYNNEI.

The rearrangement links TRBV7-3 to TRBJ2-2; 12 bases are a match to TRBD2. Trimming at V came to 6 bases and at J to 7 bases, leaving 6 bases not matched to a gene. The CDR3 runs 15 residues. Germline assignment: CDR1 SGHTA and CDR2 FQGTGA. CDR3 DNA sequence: TGTGCCAGCAGGTCTAGCGGGGGGGCCAACGGGGAGCTGTTTTTT. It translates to CASRSSGGANGELFF.

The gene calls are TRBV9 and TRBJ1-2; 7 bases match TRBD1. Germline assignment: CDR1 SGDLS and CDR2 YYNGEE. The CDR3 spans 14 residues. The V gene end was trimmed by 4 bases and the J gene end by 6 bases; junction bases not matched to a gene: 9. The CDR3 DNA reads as TGTGCCAGCAGCTACCAAGGGGGCGGGCATGGCTACACCTTC. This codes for CASSYQGGGHGYTF.

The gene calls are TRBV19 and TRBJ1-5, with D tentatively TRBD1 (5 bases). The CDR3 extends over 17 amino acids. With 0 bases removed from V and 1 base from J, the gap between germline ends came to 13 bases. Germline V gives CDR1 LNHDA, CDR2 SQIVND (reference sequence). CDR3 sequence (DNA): TGTGCCAGTAGTATAGATCGTCTCAGGGTAAGCAATCAGCCCCAGCATTTT. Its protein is CASSIDRLRVSNQPQHF.

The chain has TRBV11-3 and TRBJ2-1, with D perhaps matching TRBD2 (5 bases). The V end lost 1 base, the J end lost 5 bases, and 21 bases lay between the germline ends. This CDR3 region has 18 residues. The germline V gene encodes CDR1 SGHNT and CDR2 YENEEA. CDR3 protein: CASSLGFIGLRHNNEQFF. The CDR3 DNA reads TGTGCCAGCAGCTTAGGTTTTATCGGACTCCGCCACAACAATGAGCAGTTCTTC.

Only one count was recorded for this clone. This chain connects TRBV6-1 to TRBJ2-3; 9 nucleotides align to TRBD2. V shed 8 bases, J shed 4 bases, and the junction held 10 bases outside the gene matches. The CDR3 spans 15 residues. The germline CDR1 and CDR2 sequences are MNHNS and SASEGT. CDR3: CASRNQRGASDTQYF. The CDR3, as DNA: TGTGCCAGCCGGAATCAGCGGGGGGCCTCAGATACGCAGTATTTT.

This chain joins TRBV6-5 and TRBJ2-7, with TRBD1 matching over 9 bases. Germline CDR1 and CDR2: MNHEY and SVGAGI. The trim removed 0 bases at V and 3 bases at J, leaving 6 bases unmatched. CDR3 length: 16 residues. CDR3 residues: CASSYSRSDRGYEQYF. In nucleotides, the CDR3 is TGTGCCAGCAGTTACTCGAGATCGGACAGGGGCTACGAGCAGTACTTC.

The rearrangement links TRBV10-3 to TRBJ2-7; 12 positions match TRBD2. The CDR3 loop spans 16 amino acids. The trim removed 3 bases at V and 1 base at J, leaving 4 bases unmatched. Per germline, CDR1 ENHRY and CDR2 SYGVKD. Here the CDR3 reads CAISELAGGPSYEQYF. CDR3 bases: TGTGCCATCAGTGAACTAGCGGGAGGACCGTCCTACGAGCAGTACTTC.

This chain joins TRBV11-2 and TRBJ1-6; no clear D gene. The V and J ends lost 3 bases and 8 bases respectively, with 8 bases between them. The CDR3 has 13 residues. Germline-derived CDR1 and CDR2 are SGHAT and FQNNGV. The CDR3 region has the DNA TGTGCCAGCAGCTTCTGGTCGGATTCACCCCTCCACTTT. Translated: CASSFWSDSPLHF.

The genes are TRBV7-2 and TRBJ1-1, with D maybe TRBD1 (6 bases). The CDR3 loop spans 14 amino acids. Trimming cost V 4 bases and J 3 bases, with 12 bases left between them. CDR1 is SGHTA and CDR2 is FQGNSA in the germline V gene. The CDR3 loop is CASSSTGRDTEAFF. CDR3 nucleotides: TGTGCCAGCAGCTCAACAGGGAGGGACACTGAAGCTTTCTTT.

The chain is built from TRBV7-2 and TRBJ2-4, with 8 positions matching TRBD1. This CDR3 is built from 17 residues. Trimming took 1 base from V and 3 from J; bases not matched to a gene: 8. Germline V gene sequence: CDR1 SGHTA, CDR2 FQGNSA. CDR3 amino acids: CASSLGSGGKVKNIQYF. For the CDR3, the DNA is TGTGCCAGCAGCTTAGGCTCAGGGGGCAAGGTCAAAAACATTCAGTACTTC.

The CDR3, as DNA: TGTGCCAGTACCTGGGGGGGAAGTGGCACTGAAGCTTTCTTT. Translated: CASTWGGSGTEAFF. This chain joins TRBV19 and TRBJ1-1, with TRBD1 as a possible D gene (5 bases). V was pared by 7 bases and J by 4 bases, with 16 bases between. This CDR3 is built from 14 residues. CDR1 LNHDA and CDR2 SQIVND come from the germline V gene (reference sequence).

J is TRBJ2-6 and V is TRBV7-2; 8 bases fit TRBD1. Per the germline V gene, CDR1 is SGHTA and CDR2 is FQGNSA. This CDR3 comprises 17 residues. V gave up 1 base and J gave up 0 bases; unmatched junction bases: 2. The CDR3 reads CASSLDRGFSGANVLTF. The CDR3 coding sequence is TGTGCCAGCAGCTTAGACAGGGGGTTCTCTGGGGCCAACGTCCTGACTTTC.

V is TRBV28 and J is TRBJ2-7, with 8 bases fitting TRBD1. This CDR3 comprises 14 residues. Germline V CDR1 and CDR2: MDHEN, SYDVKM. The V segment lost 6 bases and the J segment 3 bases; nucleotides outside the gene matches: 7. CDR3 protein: CASRPPGGGYEQYF. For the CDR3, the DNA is TGTGCCAGCAGGCCCCCAGGGGGCGGCTACGAGCAGTACTTC.

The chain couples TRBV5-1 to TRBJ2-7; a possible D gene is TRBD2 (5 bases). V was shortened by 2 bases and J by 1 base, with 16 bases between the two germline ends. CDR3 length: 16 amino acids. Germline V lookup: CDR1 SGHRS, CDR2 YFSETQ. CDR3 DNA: TGCGCCAGCAGCTTACGAGCGGCCTCATTATCCTACGAGCAGTACTTC. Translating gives CASSLRAASLSYEQYF.

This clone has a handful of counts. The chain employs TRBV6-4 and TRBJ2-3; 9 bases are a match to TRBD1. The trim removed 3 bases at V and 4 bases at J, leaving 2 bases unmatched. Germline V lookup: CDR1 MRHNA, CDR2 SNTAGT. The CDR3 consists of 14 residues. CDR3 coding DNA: TGTGCCAGCAGTGAAAGACAGGGGGCAGATACGCAGTATTTT. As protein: CASSERQGADTQYF.

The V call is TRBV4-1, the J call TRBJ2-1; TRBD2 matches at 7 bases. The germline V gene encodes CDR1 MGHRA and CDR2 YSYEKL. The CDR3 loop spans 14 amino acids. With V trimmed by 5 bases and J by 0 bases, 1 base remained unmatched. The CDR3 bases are TGCGCCAGCAGCGCTAGCGGCTCCTACAATGAGCAGTTCTTC. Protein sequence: CASSASGSYNEQFF.

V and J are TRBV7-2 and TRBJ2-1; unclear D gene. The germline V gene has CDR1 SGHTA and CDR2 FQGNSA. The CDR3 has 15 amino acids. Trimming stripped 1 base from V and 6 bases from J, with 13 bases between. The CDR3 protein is CASSLGLAFPNEQFF. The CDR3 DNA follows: TGTGCCAGCAGCTTAGGATTAGCTTTCCCCAATGAGCAGTTCTTC. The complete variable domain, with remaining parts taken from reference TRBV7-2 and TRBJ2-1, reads GAGVSQSPSNKVTEKGKDVELRCDPISGHTALYWYRQSLGQGLEFLIYFQGNSAPDKSGLPSDRFSAERTGGSVSTLTIQRTQQEDSAVYLCASSLGLAFPNEQFFGPGTRLTVL.

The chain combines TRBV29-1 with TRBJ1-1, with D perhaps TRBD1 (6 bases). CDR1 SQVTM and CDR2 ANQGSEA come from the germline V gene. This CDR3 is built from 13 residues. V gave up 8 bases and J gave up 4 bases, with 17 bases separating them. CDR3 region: CSTARGSGTEAFF. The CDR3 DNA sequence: TGCAGCACCGCGAGGGGGTCGGGCACTGAAGCTTTCTTT. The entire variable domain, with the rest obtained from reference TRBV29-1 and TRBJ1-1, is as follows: SAVISQKPSRDICQRGTSLTIQCQVDSQVTMMFWYRQQPGQSLTLIATANQGSEATYESGFVIDKFPISRPNLTFSTLTVSNMSPEDSSIYLCSTARGSGTEAFFGQGTRLTVV.

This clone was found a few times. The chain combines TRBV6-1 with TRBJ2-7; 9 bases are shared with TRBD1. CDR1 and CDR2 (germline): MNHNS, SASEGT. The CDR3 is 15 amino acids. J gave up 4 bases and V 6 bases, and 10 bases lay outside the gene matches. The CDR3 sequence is CASRLRQGERYEQYF. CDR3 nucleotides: TGTGCCAGCAGGCTCCGACAGGGGGAGCGTTACGAGCAGTACTTC.

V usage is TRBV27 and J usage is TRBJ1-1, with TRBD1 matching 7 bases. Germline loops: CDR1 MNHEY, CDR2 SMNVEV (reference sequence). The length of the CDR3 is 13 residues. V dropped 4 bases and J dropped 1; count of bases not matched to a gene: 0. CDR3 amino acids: CASSWDRNTEAFF. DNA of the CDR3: TGTGCCAGCAGTTGGGACAGGAACACTGAAGCTTTCTTT.

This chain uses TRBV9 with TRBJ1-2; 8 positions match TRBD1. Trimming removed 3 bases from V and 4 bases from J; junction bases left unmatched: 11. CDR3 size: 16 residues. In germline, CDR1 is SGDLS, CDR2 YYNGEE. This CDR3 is CASSESGTGTLYGYTF. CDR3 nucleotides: TGTGCCAGCAGCGAATCCGGGACAGGAACCCTCTATGGCTACACCTTC.